The clone carrying this T cell receptor (beta chain) has only a few counts. The antigen is unknown. Germline-derived CDR1 and CDR2 are MDHEN and SYDVKM. CDR3 size: 17 residues. Trimming took off 4 bases at V and 0 bases at J, with 19 bases between the two ends. This record belongs to a study of blood T cells in healthy people across ages. Through a sample-barcoded 5' primer and a J-beta primer mix, a second PCR was run for roughly 6 to 11 cycles. From each sample, at least 2.5 million paired-end reads containing CDR3 were obtained. In TCRdb, the 5' RACE reads were re-called with MiXCR into one record per CDR3 protein. The table lists around 1,700,000 distinct CDR3 sequences, about 28% of them singletons, with roughly 8% in the top ten. Study-wide results and limits: The study could not conclusively compare naive and antigen-experienced cells, given its unsorted PBMCs. Compared with aged donors, long-lived donors showed fewer expanded clones, suggesting selection. Correlation between TCR beta diversity and naive T cell percentage was strong.

Sample: blood. The receptor was derived from a woman in her 30s in good health. V usage is TRBV28 and J usage is TRBJ2-7; D is possibly TRBD2 (7 bases). The CDR3 coding sequence is TGTGCCAGCAGTTCTAGGGGGGGACGGACTCCCTCCTACGAGCAGTACTTC. Protein product: CASSSRGGRTPSYEQYF.